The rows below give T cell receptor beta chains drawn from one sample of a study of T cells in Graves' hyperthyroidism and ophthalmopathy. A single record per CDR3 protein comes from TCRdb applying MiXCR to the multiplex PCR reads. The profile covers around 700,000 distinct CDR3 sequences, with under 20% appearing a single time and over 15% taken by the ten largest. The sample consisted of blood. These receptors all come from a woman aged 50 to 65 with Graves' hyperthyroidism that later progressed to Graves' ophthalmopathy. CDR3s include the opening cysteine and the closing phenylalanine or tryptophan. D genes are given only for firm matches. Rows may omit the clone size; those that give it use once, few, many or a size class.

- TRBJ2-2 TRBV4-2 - CASSRKDWRETGELFF TGTGCCAGCAGCCGCAAAGATTGGAGAGAAACCGGGGAGCTGTTTTTT
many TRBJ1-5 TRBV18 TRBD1 CASSLRGQGGWSNQPQHF TGTGCCAGCTCACTACGAGGACAGGGGGGATGGAGCAATCAGCCCCAGCATTTT
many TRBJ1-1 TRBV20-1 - CSARDVVGFEAFF TGCAGTGCTAGAGATGTGGTGGGATTTGAAGCTTTCTTT
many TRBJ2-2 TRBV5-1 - CASSTDKNTGELFF TGCGCCAGCAGCACGGACAAGAACACCGGGGAGCTGTTTTTT
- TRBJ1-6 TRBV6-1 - CASSQTTRSSSPLHF TGTGCCAGCAGTCAGACGACACGTTCTAGTTCACCCCTCCACTTT
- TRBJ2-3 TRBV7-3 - CASSLAGAGSQYF TGTGCCAGCAGCCTCGCCGGGGCCGGGTCGCAGTATTTT
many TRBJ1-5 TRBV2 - CASSEDGPYSNQPQHF TGTGCCAGCAGTGAGGACGGGCCATATAGCAATCAGCCCCAGCATTTT
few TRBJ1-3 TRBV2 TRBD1 CASSVNRGSGNTIYF TGTGCCAGCAGTGTAAACAGGGGATCAGGAAACACCATATATTTT
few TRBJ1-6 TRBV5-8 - CASGERSATPLHF TGTGCCAGCGGGGAGCGGAGTGCAACACCCCTCCACTTT
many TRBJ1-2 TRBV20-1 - CSATNYGYTF TGCAGTGCGACCAACTATGGCTACACCTTC
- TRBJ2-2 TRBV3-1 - CASSQDLFDTSTGELFF TGTGCCAGCAGCCAAGATCTATTCGACACTTCCACCGGGGAGCTGTTTTTT
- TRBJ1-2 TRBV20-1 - CSARDPGGDGYTF TGCAGTGCTAGAGATCCTGGGGGCGACGGCTACACCTTC
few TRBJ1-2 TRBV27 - CASSRRGTYGYTF TGTGCCAGCAGCCGCCGGGGGACATACGGCTACACCTTC
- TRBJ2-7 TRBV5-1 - CASSLDVADEQYF TGCGCCAGCAGCTTGGACGTTGCGGACGAGCAGTACTTC
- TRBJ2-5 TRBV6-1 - CASSEASSPRDF TGTGCCAGCAGTGAAGCTTCCAGCCCAAGAGACTTC
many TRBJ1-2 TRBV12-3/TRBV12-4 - CASSRTQRSTANYGYTF TGTGCCAGCAGTCGGACACAAAGAAGCACTGCTAACTATGGCTACACCTTC
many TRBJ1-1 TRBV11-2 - CAIAPGQMNTEAFF TGTGCCATAGCACCCGGACAGATGAACACTGAAGCTTTCTTT
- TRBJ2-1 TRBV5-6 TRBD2 CASSLGIAGYNEQFF TGTGCCAGCAGCTTGGGGATAGCGGGTTACAATGAGCAGTTCTTC
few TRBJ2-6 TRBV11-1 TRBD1 CASSLTGVSGANVLTF TGTGCCAGCAGCTTAACAGGGGTCTCTGGGGCCAACGTCCTGACTTTC
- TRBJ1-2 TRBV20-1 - CSARRVSDYGYTF TGCAGTGCTAGGAGGGTCAGCGACTATGGCTACACCTTC
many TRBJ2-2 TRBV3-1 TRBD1 CASSLDRALDTGELFF TGTGCCAGCAGCCTAGACAGGGCCTTGGACACCGGGGAGCTGTTTTTT
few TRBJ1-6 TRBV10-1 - CASSESKNSPLHF TGCGCCAGCAGTGAGTCTAAGAATTCACCCCTCCACTTT
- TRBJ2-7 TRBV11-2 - CASSARIVYEQYF TGTGCCAGCAGCGCCAGAATTGTTTACGAGCAGTACTTC
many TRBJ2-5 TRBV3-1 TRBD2 CASSQAGGPGETQYF TGTGCCAGCAGCCAAGCGGGGGGGCCGGGAGAGACCCAGTACTTC
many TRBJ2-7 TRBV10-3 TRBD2 CAISTSSGGTYEQYF TGTGCCATCAGCACCTCTAGCGGGGGGACCTACGAGCAGTACTTC
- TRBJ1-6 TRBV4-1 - CASSQEGKAGNSPLHF TGCGCCAGCAGCCAAGAAGGGAAAGCGGGTAATTCACCCCTCCACTTT
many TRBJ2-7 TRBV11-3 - CASSLDAGSYEQYF TGTGCCAGCAGCTTAGACGCGGGTTCCTACGAGCAGTACTTC